This entry lists 11 T cell receptor beta chains sequenced from one sample in a study of blood T cells in healthy people across ages. A second PCR of roughly 7 to 11 cycles used a sample-barcoded 5' primer and a J-beta primer mix. TCRdb re-called the 5' RACE reads with MiXCR, one entry per CDR3 protein. Of some 690,000 distinct CDR3 sequences in the sample, about 24% were seen once. Sequenced sample: blood. Receptor source: a man aged 65 to 79 in good health.

This clonotype was detected a few times. The rearrangement uses TRBV11-2 and TRBJ2-3; 9 bases map to TRBD1. CDR1 and CDR2 (germline): SGHAT, FQNNGV. The J segment lost 3 bases and the V segment lost 5 bases, leaving 18 bases of the junction unmatched. The CDR3 runs to 19 residues. This CDR3 reads CASSGRPGTGGDGTDTQYF. CDR3 in DNA: TGTGCCAGCAGCGGACGTCCCGGAACAGGGGGCGATGGTACAGATACGCAGTATTTT.

This chain uses TRBV15 with TRBJ2-7; the match to TRBD2 covers 8 bases. The CDR3 spans 19 residues. J was trimmed by 3 bases and V by 1 base; bases with no gene match: 17. The germline V gene has CDR1 LNHNV and CDR2 YYDKDF (reference sequence). The CDR3 nucleotides read TGTGCCACCAGCAGAGTTTATCTAGCGGGTTCCATGCTTTTCTACGAGCAGTACGTC. Protein product: CATSRVYLAGSMLFYEQYV.

This clonotype showed up just a few times. The gene calls are TRBV10-3 and TRBJ2-2; D ambiguous. The CDR3 contains 16 residues. Germline V gene sequence: CDR1 ENHRY, CDR2 SYGVKD. Trimming stripped 0 bases from V and 4 bases from J, with 12 bases between. CDR3 DNA sequence: TGTGCCATCAGTGAGTCCTCGACTTCCATCACCGGGGAGCTGTTTTTT. Protein product: CAISESSTSITGELFF.

The sample holds many counts of this clonotype. This chain joins TRBV5-1 and TRBJ2-3; 11 bases agree with TRBD1. CDR1 and CDR2 (germline): SGHRS, YFSETQ. The CDR3 has 15 amino acids. V lost 2 bases, J lost 4 bases, and 3 bases stayed unmatched. The CDR3 coding sequence is TGCGCCAGCAGCTTAGGACAGGGGGCACCAGATACGCAGTATTTT. This translates into CASSLGQGAPDTQYF.

The V gene is TRBV12-3 or TRBV12-4, the J gene TRBJ2-5; maybe TRBD2 (7 bases). The last part of the DNA fits TRBJ2-1 better; the J call may be wrong. The CDR3 covers 14 residues. The CDR3 spells CASSSGGPYNEQFF. DNA of the CDR3: TGTGCCAGCAGTTCGGGGGGCCCTTACAATGAGCAGTTCTTC.

About this clonotype: This clone may be a read error of a much larger clone one base away. The chain links TRBV6-5 to TRBJ2-2; TRBD1 agrees at 7 bases. The germline V gene has CDR1 MNHEY and CDR2 SVGAGI. Germline trimming cut 7 bases from V and 0 bases from J; bases unmatched to any gene: 2. The CDR3 runs 14 residues. CDR3 protein: CASKGTANTGELFF. The CDR3 bases are TGTGCCAGCAAAGGGACAGCGAACACCGGGGAGCTGTTTTTT.

There are a few counts of this clonotype. At one of its ends the junction is not consistent with the germline gene, which may arise from a read error. V usage is TRBV12-3 or TRBV12-4 and J usage is TRBJ2-7; the D gene is possibly TRBD1 (5 bases). The CDR3 loop spans 13 amino acids. The CDR3 DNA sequence: TGTGCCAGCAGTCTCCTGGAGTGGGGCTACGAGTTCTTC. This translates into CASSLLEWGYEFF.

The chain employs TRBV5-1 and TRBJ2-1, with 9 positions matching TRBD2. Trimming took 9 bases from V and 0 from J; bases not matched to a gene: 4. Germline values: CDR1 SGHRS, CDR2 YFSETQ. CDR3 length equals 14 residues. CDR3: CATSSGVSYNEQFF. DNA for the CDR3: TGCGCCACCTCTAGCGGGGTCTCCTACAATGAGCAGTTCTTC.

This clonotype was seen at least ten times. This sequence joins TRBV6-1 and TRBJ2-5, with D perhaps being TRBD1 or TRBD2 (5 bases each). Trimming left V 8 bases short and J 5 bases short, with 15 bases between. Germline V gene lookup returns CDR1 MNHNS and CDR2 SASEGT. This CDR3 comprises 13 residues. The CDR3 region is CASVRGSEETQYF. CDR3 nucleotide sequence: TGTGCCAGCGTGAGGGGTAGTGAGGAGACCCAGTACTTC.

V usage is TRBV5-1 and J usage is TRBJ1-1; D uncertain. The V gene lost 4 bases and the J gene lost 4 bases, with 17 bases spanning the gap. Per germline, CDR1 SGHRS and CDR2 YFSETQ. CDR3 length equals 15 residues. Here the CDR3 DNA reads TGCGCCAGCAGCCCACTAGGCGGGGATAGCACTGAAGCTTTCTTT. It codes for CASSPLGGDSTEAFF.

This clonotype was detected only a few times. V and J are TRBV20-1 and TRBJ2-3; perhaps TRBD1 as D (6 bases). The CDR3 consists of 13 residues. CDR1 is DFQATT and CDR2 is SNEGSKA in the germline V gene (reference sequence). The V and J ends lost 7 bases and 2 bases respectively, with 13 bases between them. The DNA of the CDR3 is TGCAGTGTTGCACAGGGAGCCACAGATACGCAGTATTTT. Amino acids: CSVAQGATDTQYF.